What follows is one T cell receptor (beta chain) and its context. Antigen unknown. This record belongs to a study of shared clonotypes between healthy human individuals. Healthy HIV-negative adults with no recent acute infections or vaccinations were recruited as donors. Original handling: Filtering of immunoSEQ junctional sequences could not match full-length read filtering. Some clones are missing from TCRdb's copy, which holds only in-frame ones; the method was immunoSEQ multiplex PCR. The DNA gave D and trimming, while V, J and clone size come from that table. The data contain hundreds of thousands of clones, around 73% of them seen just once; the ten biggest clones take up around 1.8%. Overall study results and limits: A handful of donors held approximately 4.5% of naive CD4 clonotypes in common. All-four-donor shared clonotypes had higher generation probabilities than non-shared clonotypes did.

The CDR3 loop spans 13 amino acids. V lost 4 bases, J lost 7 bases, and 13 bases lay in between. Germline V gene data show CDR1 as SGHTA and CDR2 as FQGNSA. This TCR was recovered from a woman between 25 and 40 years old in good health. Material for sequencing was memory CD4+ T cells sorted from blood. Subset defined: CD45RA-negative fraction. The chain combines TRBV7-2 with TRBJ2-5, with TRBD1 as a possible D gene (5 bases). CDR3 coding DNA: TGTGCCAGCAGCTCGACAGCCGGTGGGACCCAGTACTTC. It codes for CASSSTAGGTQYF.